This TCR beta chain originates from a study of blood T cell repertoires in COVID-19. Across the whole study: Italy, Spain and the United States were the sources of the convalescent and acute COVID-19 samples. PBMCs, B-cell-depleted T cells, or T cells were the source of the cDNA or gDNA that made up the material.

The CDR3 loop spans 19 amino acids. V was cut by 4 bases and J by 6 bases, with 31 bases left in between. From germline, CDR1 is LGHNA and CDR2 YSLEER. The protocol was immunoSEQ multiplex PCR, while the TCRdb copy is restricted to in-frame clones and leaves out a portion. The sample includes about 440,000 clones, nearly 90% seen only once; the top ten take around 1.8%. Recruitment covered about 26 US areas and drew participants whose ages spanned about 18 to 90 years. The material sequenced was PBMCs or T cells enriched from blood (not recorded which). This sequence originates from a young woman with acute COVID-19. This chain uses TRBV4-3 with TRBJ2-7; a possible D gene is TRBD2 (11 bases). The CDR3 loop is CASSRRPGQGLAGGGEQYF. The CDR3 region has the DNA TGCGCCAGCAGCCGCCGCCCGGGACAGGGGTTAGCGGGAGGGGGCGAGCAGTACTTC.